This T cell receptor beta chain was observed in a study of blood T cell repertoires in COVID-19. Study-level background: From T cells, B-cell-depleted T cells, or PBMCs came the material, which was cDNA or gDNA.

In the authors' workflow: Quantification of nucleated cells was approximated via reference gene primer amplification. Using immunoSEQ multiplex PCR, the repertoire was profiled, and TCRdb retains in-frame clones only, with some absent. The V and J calls and clone size come from that table; D and trimming were worked out from the DNA. The sample lists about 250,000 clones, around nine tenths occurring once. V was pared by 7 bases and J by 6 bases, with 15 bases between. The CDR3 is made up of 13 amino acids. Germline lookup yields CDR1 LNHDA and CDR2 SQIVND (reference sequence). Sequencing input: peripheral blood. J is TRBJ1-2 and V is TRBV19; tentative D call: TRBD1 (6 bases). This sequence originates from a man at least 80 years old with acute or convalescent COVID-19. CDR3 amino acids: CASKSTPGDGYTF. CDR3 sequence (DNA): TGTGCCAGTAAATCCACCCCAGGGGATGGCTACACCTTC.